These 30 T cell receptor beta chains were sequenced from one sample in a study of T-cell reconstitution after alpha-beta-depleted transplantation in children. Using unique molecular identifiers, the investigators prepared the TCRbeta library. TCRdb reprocessed the PCR reads with MiXCR, giving one entry per CDR3 protein. Seen here are hundreds of thousands of distinct CDR3 sequences, about a tenth observed once, and the top ten hold roughly 30%. Sequenced here: PBMCs, sampled before TCRalphabeta/CD19-depleted stem cell transplant. Every receptor here comes from a child younger than two with acute myeloid leukemia, due to receive a stem cell transplant.

This clonotype was observed many times. The rearrangement uses TRBV4-3 and TRBJ2-1, with a weak D call TRBD2 (6 bases). V lost 3 bases to trimming and J lost 2 bases, with 14 bases between them. Germline V gene data show CDR1 as LGHNA and CDR2 as YSLEER. The CDR3 has 16 amino acids. CDR3 nucleotides: TGCGCCAGCAGCCAGATAGCCGGGGGAACCTACAATGAGCAGTTCTTC. Its translation: CASSQIAGGTYNEQFF.

This clonotype has at least ten counts. This sequence joins TRBV11-1 and TRBJ2-3; tentative D call: TRBD1 (6 bases). There are 17 residues in the CDR3. Trimming left V 4 bases short and J 5 bases short, with 22 bases between. Germline assignment: CDR1 SGHAT and CDR2 FQDESV (reference sequence). CDR3 DNA sequence: TGTGCCAGCAGCTCCAAGGACAGATCAATGGCCTTAGATACGCAGTATTTT. Protein: CASSSKDRSMALDTQYF.

This clonotype showed up just a few times. The genes are TRBV28 and TRBJ2-7; a weak D match, TRBD1 (6 bases). The CDR3 spans 12 residues. Germline V CDR1 and CDR2: MDHEN, SYDVKM. Trimming cost V 6 bases and J 3 bases, with 9 bases left between them. CDR3 sequence reads: CASRGQIYEQYF. The CDR3 DNA sequence: TGTGCCAGCAGGGGACAAATCTACGAGCAGTACTTC.

This clonotype has at least ten counts. The gene calls are TRBV28 and TRBJ1-4; D not resolved. This CDR3 region has 17 residues. V lost 1 base, J lost 5 bases, and 17 bases lay in between. Germline-derived CDR1 and CDR2 are MDHEN and SYDVKM. The CDR3 DNA reads as TGTGCCAGCAGTTTATCGTCCGGGGTTCAGACGAATGAAAAACTGTTTTTT. Its translation: CASSLSSGVQTNEKLFF.

The table lists this clonotype with many counts. This chain uses TRBV24-1 with TRBJ2-3, with no clear D. The ends were cut back, 2 bases at V and 0 bases at J, with 5 bases in the middle. The germline V gene has CDR1 KGHDR and CDR2 SFDVKD. The length of the CDR3 is 14 residues. CDR3 sequence: CATSDSLSTDTQYF. CDR3 nucleotides: TGTGCCACCAGTGATTCCCTCAGCACAGATACGCAGTATTTT.

This clonotype was recorded at least ten times. This chain uses TRBV28 with TRBJ2-7, with D unclear. Trimming shortened V by 3 bases and J by 2 bases, and 11 bases separated the two germline ends. Germline values: CDR1 MDHEN, CDR2 SYDVKM. The length of the CDR3 is 14 residues. The CDR3 DNA reads as TGTGCCAGCAGTTTCGACACCCTACCCTACGAGCAGTACTTC. This encodes CASSFDTLPYEQYF.

The J gene is TRBJ2-3, the V gene TRBV20-1; the D is unclear. The CDR3 sequence is 13 residues long. CDR1 is DFQATT and CDR2 is SNEGSKA in the germline V gene (reference sequence). V lost 6 bases and J 0 bases, leaving 10 bases between the germline ends. This CDR3 is CSATPRSTDTQYF. The CDR3 DNA sequence: TGCAGTGCGACGCCGCGGAGCACAGATACGCAGTATTTT.

In regard to this clonotype: At one of its ends the junction is not consistent with the germline gene, which may arise from a read error. V gene TRBV5-1 combines with J gene TRBJ1-1; no clear D. The CDR3 is 11 residues long. Germline CDR1 SGHRS, CDR2 YFSETQ. This chain's CDR3 is CTSSLDTEAFF. The CDR3 region has the DNA TGCACCAGCAGCCTAGACACTGAAGCTTTCTTT.

This clonotype was seen ten or more times. The gene calls are TRBV12-3 or TRBV12-4 and TRBJ1-5; D perhaps matches TRBD1 (5 bases). CDR3 size: 13 residues. Trimming took off 5 bases at V and 4 bases at J, with 9 bases between the two ends. The CDR3: CASSQGENQPQHF. Here the CDR3 DNA reads TGTGCCAGCAGTCAGGGTGAGAATCAGCCCCAGCATTTT.

This clonotype has ten or more counts. The chain employs TRBV5-1 and TRBJ2-1, with 8 bases that match TRBD2. Trimming at V came to 4 bases and at J to 8 bases, leaving 11 bases not matched to a gene. The CDR3 loop spans 15 amino acids. Germline V gene data show CDR1 as SGHRS and CDR2 as YFSETQ. The chain's CDR3 is CASSPTSGSRYEQFF. CDR3 nucleotides: TGCGCCAGCAGCCCAACTAGCGGATCAAGGTATGAGCAGTTCTTC.

This clonotype was seen at least ten times. The V call is TRBV12-3 or TRBV12-4, the J call TRBJ1-1; 8 bases are a match to TRBD1. The CDR3 extends over 14 amino acids. The V segment lost 2 bases and the J segment 3 bases; nucleotides outside the gene matches: 2. The CDR3 DNA reads as TGTGCCAGCAGTTTAATGGACAGGGACACTGAAGCTTTCTTT. It specifies CASSLMDRDTEAFF.

This clonotype was observed many times. The rearrangement joins TRBV11-2 to TRBJ1-4; D is unclear. Germline V gene sequence: CDR1 SGHAT, CDR2 FQNNGV. V was cut by 2 bases and J by 4 bases, with 11 bases left in between. CDR3 length: 15 residues. DNA of the CDR3: TGTGCCAGCAGCTTACTTGGCCAGAGTAATGAAAAACTGTTTTTT. Translating gives CASSLLGQSNEKLFF.

Ten or more counts support this clonotype. The V gene is TRBV20-1, the J gene TRBJ1-5; D remains unclear. The CDR3 sequence is 14 residues long. V lost 3 bases, J lost 6 bases, and 15 bases lay in between. Germline CDR1 DFQATT, CDR2 SNEGSKA (reference sequence). The DNA of the CDR3 is TGCAGTGCTAGCATTCAAACGGCGGTTCAGCCCCAGCATTTT. This translates into CSASIQTAVQPQHF.

A remark on this clonotype: Given a much more abundant clone one base away, this may be a read error. This chain joins TRBV28 and TRBJ2-1; 9 bases are shared with TRBD2. The CDR3 is made up of 16 amino acids. The germline V gene has CDR1 MDHEN and CDR2 SYDVKM. The CDR3 is CASSTPTSGSSNERFF. The CDR3 bases are TGTGCCAGCAGTACTCCGACTAGCGGATCAAGCAATGAGCGGTTCTTC.

This clonotype appeared many times. This sequence joins TRBV6-5 and TRBJ1-6; a weak D match, TRBD1 (6 bases). Germline CDR1 and CDR2: MNHEY and SVGAGI. There are 14 residues in the CDR3. V lost 2 bases, J lost 8 bases, and 10 bases lay in between. The CDR3 DNA sequence: TGTGCCAGCAGTTACCGGGACAAGGATTCACCCCTCCACTTT. Translated: CASSYRDKDSPLHF.

In its sample, this clonotype was seen many times. This sequence joins TRBV6-5 and TRBJ2-7; TRBD1 agrees at 8 bases. Trimming took 10 bases from V and 0 from J; bases not matched to a gene: 11. The germline V gene encodes CDR1 MNHEY and CDR2 SVGAGI. The CDR3 runs 15 residues. CDR3 in amino acids: CATTGAGGSSYEQYF. The CDR3 nucleotides are TGTGCCACGACAGGGGCCGGGGGAAGCTCCTACGAGCAGTACTTC.

This clonotype was picked up many times. The V and J genes are TRBV5-1 and TRBJ2-1; 9 bases fit TRBD1. Per the germline V gene, CDR1 is SGHRS and CDR2 is YFSETQ. With 1 base clipped from V and 10 bases from J, the junction kept 15 bases outside the gene matches. The CDR3 sequence is 17 residues long. For the CDR3, the DNA is TGCGCCAGCAGCTTGTCTCGGGGGGACAGGGTATTCGAGGAGCAGTTCTTC. Protein: CASSLSRGDRVFEEQFF.

The table lists this clonotype with a few counts. This sequence joins TRBV20-1 and TRBJ2-2; a weak D match, TRBD1 (5 bases). Germline lookup yields CDR1 DFQATT and CDR2 SNEGSKA (reference sequence). Trimming left V 0 bases short and J 6 bases short, with 14 bases between. The CDR3 extends over 15 amino acids. In DNA, the CDR3 is TGCAGTGCTAGAGATGGATCCAGGGCAGCCGGGGAGCTGTTTTTT. Amino acids: CSARDGSRAAGELFF.

This clonotype appeared many times. In DNA form, the CDR3 reads TGTGCCAGCAGTCCTGGGACTAGCGGGAGGAGGAATGAGCAGTTCTTC. It translates to CASSPGTSGRRNEQFF. The rearrangement uses TRBV6-1 and TRBJ2-1; TRBD2 agrees at 15 bases. V trimming: 5 bases; J trimming: 7 bases; junction bases outside the gene matches: 6. This CDR3 is built from 16 residues. Germline loops: CDR1 MNHNS, CDR2 SASEGT.

This clonotype was recorded many times. The rearrangement links TRBV6-5 to TRBJ2-1, with 9 bases fitting TRBD2. Per the germline V gene, CDR1 is MNHEY and CDR2 is SVGAGI. CDR3 length equals 17 residues. Losses at the gene ends were 1 base for V and 5 bases for J; bases not matched to a gene: 9. The CDR3 region has the DNA TGTGCCAGCAGTTACTATTCCTCTAGCGGGATCCACAATGAGCAGTTCTTC. Residues: CASSYYSSSGIHNEQFF.

This clonotype was picked up many times. The V gene is TRBV20-1, the J gene TRBJ2-3; TRBD2 matches 9 bases. Trimming took 6 bases from V and 0 from J; bases not matched to a gene: 10. CDR3 length equals 16 residues. Looked up from germline, CDR1 is DFQATT and CDR2 is SNEGSKA (reference sequence). CDR3 DNA: TGCAGTGCGGCCGGGACTAGCAGTTCTAGCACAGATACGCAGTATTTT. Encoded protein: CSAAGTSSSSTDTQYF.

There are many counts of this clonotype. This rearrangement joins TRBV5-1 to TRBJ2-7, with TRBD1 identical over 8 bases. The V gene end was trimmed by 4 bases and the J gene end by 1 base; junction bases not matched to a gene: 1. Germline V gene lookup returns CDR1 SGHRS and CDR2 YFSETQ. This CDR3 region has 13 residues. Written as DNA, the CDR3 is TGCGCCAGCAGCCGGACAGGGTCCTACGAGCAGTACTTC. It yields the protein CASSRTGSYEQYF.

In this sample, this clonotype turned up many times. CDR3 bases: TGCGCCAGCAGCCAAGATAGCAGCTTCATCTCCTACGAGCAGTACTTC. Translated, it gives CASSQDSSFISYEQYF. The gene calls are TRBV4-1 and TRBJ2-7, with unresolved D. V was shortened by 0 bases and J by 0 bases, with 12 bases between the two germline ends. CDR1 and CDR2 from the germline V gene are MGHRA and YSYEKL. The CDR3 has 16 residues.

In the case of this clonotype: A much larger clone sits a single nucleotide away, making a read error possible. The DNA for the CDR3 is TGTGCCACCAGCAGAGGTTACTCAGGGATCGGGGAGCTGTTTTTT. This sequence encodes CATSRGYSGIGELFF. The rearrangement links TRBV15 to TRBJ2-2, with D perhaps TRBD1 (5 bases). Germline CDR1 is LNHNV and CDR2 is YYDKDF (reference sequence). The CDR3 consists of 15 residues. Trimming shortened V by 1 base and J by 7 bases, and 13 bases separated the two germline ends.

This clonotype was recorded at least ten times. This chain links TRBV29-1 with TRBJ2-5; D not certain. Trimming stripped 7 bases from V and 0 bases from J, with 12 bases between. CDR3 length equals 13 residues. From germline, CDR1 is SQVTM and CDR2 ANQGSEA. CDR3 in amino acids: CSATGPYQETQYF. In DNA, the CDR3 is TGCAGCGCGACGGGCCCGTACCAAGAGACCCAGTACTTC.

This clonotype was seen ten or more times. V usage is TRBV11-1 and J usage is TRBJ1-1; possible D gene TRBD1, 6 bases. There are 14 residues in the CDR3. V lost 2 bases, J lost 9 bases, and 16 bases lay in between. CDR1 is SGHAT and CDR2 is FQDESV in the germline V gene (reference sequence). CDR3 residues: CASSLMGTRDQAFF. The CDR3, as DNA: TGTGCCAGCAGCTTAATGGGGACAAGGGATCAAGCTTTCTTT.

The chain links TRBV2 to TRBJ2-2, with 7 bases lining up with TRBD2. The V gene's germline CDR1 is SNHLY and CDR2 FYNNEI. Trimming at V came to 3 bases and at J to 6 bases, leaving 7 bases not matched to a gene. CDR3 length: 15 amino acids. The CDR3 nucleotides are TGTGCCAGCAGTGAGGTGGCGGGAGTCCCCGGGGAGCTGTTTTTT. Its protein product is CASSEVAGVPGELFF.

J is TRBJ1-5 and V is TRBV4-2; D is perhaps TRBD1 (5 bases). Trimming took off 4 bases at V and 11 bases at J, with 15 bases between the two ends. The CDR3 runs to 13 residues. Germline values: CDR1 LGHNA, CDR2 YNFKEQ. CDR3 sequence (DNA): TGTGCCAGCAGCCGGGGGGTCCTTGGGACCCAGCATTTT. It encodes CASSRGVLGTQHF.

This clonotype was observed at least ten times. One base away lies a much larger clone, so this may be a sequencing read error. Since the CDR3 does not end with the conserved phenylalanine or tryptophan, this likely comes from a read error. This chain uses TRBV5-1 with TRBJ2-3; 15 nucleotides match TRBD2. The CDR3 sequence is 15 residues long. The trim removed 4 bases at V and 5 bases at J, leaving 2 bases unmatched. Per germline, CDR1 SGHRS and CDR2 YFSETQ. The CDR3 loop reads CASSPGLAGGDTQYI. Written as DNA, the CDR3 is TGCGCCAGCAGCCCGGGACTAGCGGGAGGAGATACGCAGTATATT.

The chain has TRBV11-2 and TRBJ1-2, with 9 bases lining up with TRBD1. Germline-derived CDR1 and CDR2 are SGHAT and FQNNGV. The CDR3 has 16 residues. Trimming removed 3 bases from V and 8 bases from J; junction bases left unmatched: 13. CDR3 loop: CASSFPMDRGGIGYTF. In DNA form, the CDR3 reads TGTGCCAGCAGCTTCCCCATGGACAGGGGAGGGATCGGCTACACCTTC.